The present T cell receptor beta chain was sequenced within a study of regulatory and conventional T cells in RAG deficiency. The CDR3 loop spans 15 amino acids. V shed 2 bases and J shed 6 bases, with 15 bases lying between them. The germline CDR1 and CDR2 sequences are PRHDT and FYEKMQ (reference sequence). The study, taken as a whole, reports: In Omenn syndrome, Treg and Tconv repertoires overlapped >85%.

As to this clone: Its antigen remains unidentified.

Some clones are missing from TCRdb's copy, which holds only in-frame ones; the method was immunoSEQ multiplex PCR. The sample consists of fewer than 35,000 clones, over 80% of them appearing once. The data also belong to a second study, concerning regulatory T cells. That work adds: The PCR used 52 TRBV and 13 TRBJ primers. Regulatory T cells showed the strongest V-J pair restriction and V/J gene skewing among patient repertoires.

The chain uses TRBV13 and TRBJ2-3, with a tentative D call TRBD2 (5 bases). The sequence was obtained from a human donor in good health. Sequencing was performed on CD8+ T cells sorted from blood. The CDR3 loop is CASSLRRASVDTQYF. DNA of the CDR3: TGTGCCAGCAGCTTAAGGCGGGCCAGCGTCGATACGCAGTATTTT. The whole variable domain, filled in from reference TRBV13 and TRBJ2-3, reads AAGVIQSPRHLIKEKRETATLKCYPIPRHDTVYWYQQGPGQDPQFLISFYEKMQSDKGSIPDRFSAQQFSDYHSELNMSSLELGDSALYFCASSLRRASVDTQYFGPGTRLTVL.